This TCR beta chain is drawn from a study of PD-1 blockade in classical Hodgkin lymphoma. Whole-study results and caveats: Patients excluded were those beginning nivolumab under 1 year after ASCT.

The method was immunoSEQ multiplex PCR; TCRdb's version includes in-frame clones alone and lacks a portion of them. The repertoire includes about 94,000 clones, 85% to 90% of them detected once, and roughly a tenth sits in the top ten. This CDR3 comprises 14 residues. Germline CDR1 and CDR2: MDHEN and SYDVKM. The junction had 3 bases not matched to a gene; V was cut back by 4 bases and J by 9 bases. All trial patients relapsed after autologous stem cell transplantation. With regard to this clone: Its antigen remains unknown.

The chain combines TRBV28 with TRBJ1-6; 10 bases map to TRBD1. The sequence was obtained from a human donor with classical Hodgkin lymphoma. This specimen consisted of peripheral blood mononuclear cells (PBMCs), obtained before the second cycle of nivolumab. Here the CDR3 DNA reads TGTGCCAGCAGTTCCGGGACAGGGGCTTCACCCCTCCACTTT. This gives the protein CASSSGTGASPLHF.